This TCR beta chain comes out of a study of regulatory T cells in long-lasting Graves disease. Time point meaning: newly diagnosed GD, antithyroid drugs for less than 3 months. RNA from PBMCs was the source of the TCR library. The V gene lost 4 bases and the J gene lost 4 bases, with 16 bases spanning the gap. CDR3 length: 16 residues. Germline V lookup: CDR1 LGHDT, CDR2 YNNKEL (reference sequence). This clonotype has at least ten counts. Its antigen is not known. CDR3 regions were amplified by Arm-PCR using iRepertoire HTBI primers to build TCR beta libraries. TCRdb fed the multiplex PCR reads into MiXCR, producing one record per CDR3 protein. The data hold some 230,000 distinct CDR3 sequences, with approximately 20% observed a single time. Broader study findings: TRBV28, TRBJ1-2 and TRBJ2-5 were segments that persistent disease favored.

This TCR came from a female donor with Graves disease. This specimen was peripheral blood mononuclear cells (PBMCs), taken at new diagnosis, from a patient treated with antithyroid drugs. V usage is TRBV3-1 and J usage is TRBJ1-4; D call uncertain. CDR3 amino acids: CASSRSGLGNNEKLFF. CDR3 sequence (DNA): TGTGCCAGCAGCCGGTCAGGCCTGGGGAATAATGAAAAACTGTTTTTT.